This T cell receptor (beta chain) was sequenced for a study of T cells in Graves' hyperthyroidism and ophthalmopathy. Patients were aged 18 to 65, had disease duration under 2 months, and had newly diagnosed hyperthyroidism. It was uncontrolled infection, other autoimmune disease, pregnancy or lactation that excluded patients. PBMCs were derived from around 10 ml fresh peripheral blood. TCR beta CDR3 sequences were amplified from RNA transcripts. Researchers ran a first-round RT-PCR on the TCR CDR3 using the HTBI primer set. TCRdb itself ran the multiplex PCR reads through MiXCR, one entry per CDR3 protein. The sample includes more than 550,000 distinct CDR3 sequences, around 20% of them seen just once. Germline V gene data show CDR1 as MNHEY and CDR2 as SMNVEV (reference sequence). J gave up 3 bases and V 5 bases, and 11 bases lay outside the gene matches. This CDR3 is built from 16 residues.

The clonotype comes from a woman in her forties or fifties with Graves' hyperthyroidism that later progressed to Graves' ophthalmopathy. J is TRBJ2-3 and V is TRBV27, with TRBD2 identical over 7 bases. Material: blood. CDR3 coding DNA: TGTGCCAGCAGTGCACAACTAGCGACGGTTACAGATACGCAGTATTTT. Protein sequence: CASSAQLATVTDTQYF.